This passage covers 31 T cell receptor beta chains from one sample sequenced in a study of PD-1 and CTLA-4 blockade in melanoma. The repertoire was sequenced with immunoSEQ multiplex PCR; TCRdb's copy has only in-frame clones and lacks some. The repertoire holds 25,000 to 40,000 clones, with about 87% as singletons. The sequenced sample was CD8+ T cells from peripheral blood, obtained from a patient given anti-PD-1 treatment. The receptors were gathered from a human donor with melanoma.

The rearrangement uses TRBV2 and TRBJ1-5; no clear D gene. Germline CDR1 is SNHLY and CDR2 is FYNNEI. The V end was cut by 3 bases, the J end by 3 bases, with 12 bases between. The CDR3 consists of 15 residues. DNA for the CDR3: TGTGCCAGCAGTGAGACGGACGGGATCAATCAGCCCCAGCATTTT. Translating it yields CASSETDGINQPQHF.

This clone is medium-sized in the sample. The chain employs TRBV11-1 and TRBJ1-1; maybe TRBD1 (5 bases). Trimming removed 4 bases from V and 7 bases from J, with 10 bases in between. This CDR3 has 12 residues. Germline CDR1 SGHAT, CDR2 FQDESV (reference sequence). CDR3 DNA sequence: TGTGCCAGCAGCTGGCCGGGGGGTGAAGCTTTCTTT. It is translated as CASSWPGGEAFF. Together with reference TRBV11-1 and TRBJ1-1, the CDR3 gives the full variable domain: EAEVAQSPRYKITEKSQAVAFWCDPISGHATLYWYRQILGQGPELLVQFQDESVVDDSQLPKDRFSAERLKGVDSTLKIQPAELGDSAMYLCASSWPGGEAFFGQGTRLTVV.

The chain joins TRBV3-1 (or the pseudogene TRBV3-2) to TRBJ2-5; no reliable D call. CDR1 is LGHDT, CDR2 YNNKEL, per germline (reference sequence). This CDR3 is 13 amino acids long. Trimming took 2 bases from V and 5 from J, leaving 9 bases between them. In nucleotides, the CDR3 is TGTGCCAGCAGCCAAACCAGAGAGGAGACCCAGTACTTC. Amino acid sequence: CASSQTREETQYF.

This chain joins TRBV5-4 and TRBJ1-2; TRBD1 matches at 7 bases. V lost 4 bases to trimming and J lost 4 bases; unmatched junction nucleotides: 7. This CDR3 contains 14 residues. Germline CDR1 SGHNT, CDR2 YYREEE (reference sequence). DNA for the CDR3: TGTGCCAGCAGCCCACCGGGACAGACCTATGGCTACACCTTC. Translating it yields CASSPPGQTYGYTF.

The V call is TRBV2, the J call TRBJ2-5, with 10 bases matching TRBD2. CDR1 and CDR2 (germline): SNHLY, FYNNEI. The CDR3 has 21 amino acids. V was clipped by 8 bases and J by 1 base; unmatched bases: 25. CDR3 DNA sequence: TGTGCCAGCCGCTCCGCCTACAGGCTAGCGGGGGATCCCACGGGCCAAGAGACCCAGTACTTC. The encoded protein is CASRSAYRLAGDPTGQETQYF.

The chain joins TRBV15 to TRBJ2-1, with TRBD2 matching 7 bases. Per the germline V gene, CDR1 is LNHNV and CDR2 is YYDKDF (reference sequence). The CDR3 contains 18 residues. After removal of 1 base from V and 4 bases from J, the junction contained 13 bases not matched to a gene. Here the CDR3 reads CATSRGRGEKGLYNEQFF. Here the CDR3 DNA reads TGTGCCACCAGCAGAGGAAGGGGCGAGAAGGGACTATACAATGAGCAGTTCTTC. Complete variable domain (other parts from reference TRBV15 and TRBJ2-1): DAMVIQNPRYQVTQFGKPVTLSCSQTLNHNVMYWYQQKSSQAPKLLFHYYDKDFNNEADTPDNFQSRRPNTSFCFLDIRSPGLGDTAMYLCATSRGRGEKGLYNEQFFGPGTRLTVL.

For the CDR3, the DNA is TGTGCCAGCAGCGGATTTACAGGGGACTACCGGGAACTCTATGGCTACACCTTC. Translated, it gives CASSGFTGDYRELYGYTF. The chain couples TRBV7-9 to TRBJ1-2, with 7 positions matching TRBD1. Losses at the gene ends were 5 bases for V and 4 bases for J; bases not matched to a gene: 19. The CDR3 totals 18 residues. Germline V CDR1 and CDR2: SEHNR, FQNEAQ (reference sequence). Using reference TRBV7-9 and TRBJ1-2 for the parts outside the CDR3, the full variable domain is DTGVSQNPRHKITKRGQNVTFRCDPISEHNRLYWYRQTLGQGPEFLTYFQNEAQLEKSRLLSDRFSAERPKGSFSTLEIQRTEQGDSAMYLCASSGFTGDYRELYGYTFGSGTRLTVV.

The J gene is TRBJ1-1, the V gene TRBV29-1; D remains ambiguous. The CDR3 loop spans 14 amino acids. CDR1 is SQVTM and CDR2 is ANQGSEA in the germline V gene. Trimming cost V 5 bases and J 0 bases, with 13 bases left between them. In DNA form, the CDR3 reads TGCAGCGTTTATGTTGTGGGGATGAACACTGAAGCTTTCTTT. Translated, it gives CSVYVVGMNTEAFF.

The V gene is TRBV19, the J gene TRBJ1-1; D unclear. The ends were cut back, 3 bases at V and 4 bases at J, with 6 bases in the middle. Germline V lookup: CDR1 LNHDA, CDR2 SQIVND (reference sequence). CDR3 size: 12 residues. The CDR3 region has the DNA TGTGCCAGTAGTATGGTTAGCACTGAAGCTTTCTTT. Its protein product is CASSMVSTEAFF.

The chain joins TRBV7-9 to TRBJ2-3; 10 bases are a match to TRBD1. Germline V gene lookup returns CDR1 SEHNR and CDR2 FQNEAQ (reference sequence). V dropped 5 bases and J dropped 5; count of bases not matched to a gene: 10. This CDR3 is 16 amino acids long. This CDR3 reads CASSPVGQGFEDTQYF. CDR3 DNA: TGTGCCAGCAGCCCCGTGGGACAGGGGTTTGAAGATACGCAGTATTTT.

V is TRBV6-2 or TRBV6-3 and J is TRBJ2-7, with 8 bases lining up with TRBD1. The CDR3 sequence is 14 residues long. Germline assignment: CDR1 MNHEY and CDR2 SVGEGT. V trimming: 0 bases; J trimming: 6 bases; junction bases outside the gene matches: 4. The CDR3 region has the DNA TGTGCCAGCAGTTACTCGACAGGGGAAGTCGAGCAGTACTTC. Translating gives CASSYSTGEVEQYF.

The CDR3 DNA follows: TGCAGCGTTGAATCAGGGAGGGGGAGCACAGATACGCAGTATTTT. Its translation is CSVESGRGSTDTQYF. The chain is built from TRBV29-1 and TRBJ2-3, with a possible D match to TRBD2 (7 bases). Per germline, CDR1 SQVTM and CDR2 ANQGSEA. This CDR3 contains 15 residues. V lost 2 bases and J lost 0, with 12 bases in between.

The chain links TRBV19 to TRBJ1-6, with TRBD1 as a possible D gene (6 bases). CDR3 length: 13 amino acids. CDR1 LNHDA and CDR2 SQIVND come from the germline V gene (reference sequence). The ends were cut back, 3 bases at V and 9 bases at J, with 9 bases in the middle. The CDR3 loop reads CASSMGRGSPLHF. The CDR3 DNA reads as TGTGCCAGTAGTATGGGCAGGGGTTCACCCCTCCACTTT. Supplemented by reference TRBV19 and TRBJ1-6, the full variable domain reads DGGITQSPKYLFRKEGQNVTLSCEQNLNHDAMYWYRQDPGQGLRLIYYSQIVNDFQKGDIAEGYSVSREKKESFPLTVTSAQKNPTAFYLCASSMGRGSPLHFGNGTRLTVT.

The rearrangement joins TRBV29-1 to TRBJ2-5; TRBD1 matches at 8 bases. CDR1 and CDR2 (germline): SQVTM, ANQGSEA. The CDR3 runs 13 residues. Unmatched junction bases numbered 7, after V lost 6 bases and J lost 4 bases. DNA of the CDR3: TGCAGCGTCCGTACAGGGGGACTAGAGACCCAGTACTTC. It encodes CSVRTGGLETQYF. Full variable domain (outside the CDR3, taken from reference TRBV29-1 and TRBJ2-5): SAVISQKPSRDICQRGTSLTIQCQVDSQVTMMFWYRQQPGQSLTLIATANQGSEATYESGFVIDKFPISRPNLTFSTLTVSNMSPEDSSIYLCSVRTGGLETQYFGPGTRLLVL.

The CDR3 bases are TGTGCCAGCAGCGTAGCGGGGTCTTACTACAATGAGCAGTTCTTC. Its translation is CASSVAGSYYNEQFF. The J gene is TRBJ2-1, the V gene TRBV9; a weak D match, TRBD2 (5 bases). Trimming took 0 bases from V and 3 from J, leaving 10 bases between them. There are 15 residues in the CDR3. CDR1 SGDLS and CDR2 YYNGEE come from the germline V gene.

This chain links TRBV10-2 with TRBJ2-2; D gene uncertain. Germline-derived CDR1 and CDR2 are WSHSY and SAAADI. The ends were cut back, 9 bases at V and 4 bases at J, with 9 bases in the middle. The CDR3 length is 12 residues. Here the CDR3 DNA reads TGCGCCAGTGCTCCGGGCACCGGGGAGCTGTTTTTT. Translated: CASAPGTGELFF.

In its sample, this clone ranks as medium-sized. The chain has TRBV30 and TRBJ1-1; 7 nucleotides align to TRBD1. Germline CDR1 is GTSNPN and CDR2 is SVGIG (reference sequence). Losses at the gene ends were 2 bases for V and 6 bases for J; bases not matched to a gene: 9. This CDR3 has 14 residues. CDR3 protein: CAWSSPTGMPEAFF. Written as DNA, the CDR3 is TGTGCCTGGAGTTCGCCGACAGGGATGCCTGAAGCTTTCTTT.

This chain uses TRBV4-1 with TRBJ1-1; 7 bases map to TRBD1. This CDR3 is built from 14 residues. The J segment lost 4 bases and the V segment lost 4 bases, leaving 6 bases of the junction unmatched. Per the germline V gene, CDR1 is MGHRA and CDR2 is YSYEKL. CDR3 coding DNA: TGCGCCAGCAGCCCCAGACAGGGACCCACTGAAGCTTTCTTT. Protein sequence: CASSPRQGPTEAFF.

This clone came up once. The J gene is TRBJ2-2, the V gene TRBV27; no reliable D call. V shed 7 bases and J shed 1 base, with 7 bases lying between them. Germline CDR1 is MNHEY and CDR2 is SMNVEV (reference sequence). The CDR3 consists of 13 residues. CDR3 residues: CASTPGNTGELFF. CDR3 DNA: TGTGCCAGCACCCCGGGGAACACCGGGGAGCTGTTTTTT.

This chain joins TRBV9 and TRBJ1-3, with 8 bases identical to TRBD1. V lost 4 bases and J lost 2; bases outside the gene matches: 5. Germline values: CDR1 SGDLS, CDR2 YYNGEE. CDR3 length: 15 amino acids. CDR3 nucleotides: TGTGCCAGCAGCCTCAGGGGGCTACCTGGAAACACCATATATTTT. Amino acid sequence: CASSLRGLPGNTIYF.

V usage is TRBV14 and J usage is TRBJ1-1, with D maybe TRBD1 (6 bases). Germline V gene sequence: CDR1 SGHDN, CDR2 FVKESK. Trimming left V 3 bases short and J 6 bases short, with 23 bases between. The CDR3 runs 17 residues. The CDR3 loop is CASSHYEFPGQHAEAFF. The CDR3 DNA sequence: TGTGCCAGCAGCCATTATGAGTTTCCTGGACAGCACGCTGAAGCTTTCTTT.

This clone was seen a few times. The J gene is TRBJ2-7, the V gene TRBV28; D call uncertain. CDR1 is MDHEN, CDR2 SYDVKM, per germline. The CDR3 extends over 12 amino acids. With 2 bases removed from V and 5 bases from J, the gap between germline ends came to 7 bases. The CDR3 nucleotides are TGTGCCAGCAGTTTAGGGCCAAACGAGCAGTACTTC. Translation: CASSLGPNEQYF.

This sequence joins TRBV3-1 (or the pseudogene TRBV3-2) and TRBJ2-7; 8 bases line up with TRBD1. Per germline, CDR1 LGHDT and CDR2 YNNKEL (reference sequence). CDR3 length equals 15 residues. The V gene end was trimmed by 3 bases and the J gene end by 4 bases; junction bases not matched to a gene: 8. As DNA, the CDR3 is TGTGCCAGCAGCCACATGGGACAGGCGCTTTACGAGCAGTACTTC. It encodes CASSHMGQALYEQYF.

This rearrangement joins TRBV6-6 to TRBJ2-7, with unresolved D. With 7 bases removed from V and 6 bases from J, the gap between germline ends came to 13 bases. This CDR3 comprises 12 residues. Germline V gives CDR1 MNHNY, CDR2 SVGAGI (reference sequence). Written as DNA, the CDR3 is TGTGCCAGCACCGCCGAGATGGTCGAGCAGTACTTC. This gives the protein CASTAEMVEQYF.

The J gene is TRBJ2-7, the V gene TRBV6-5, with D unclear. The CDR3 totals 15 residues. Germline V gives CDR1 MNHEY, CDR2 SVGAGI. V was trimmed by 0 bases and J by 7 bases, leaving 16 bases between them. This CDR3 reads CASSYSMGGPLEQYF. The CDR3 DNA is TGTGCCAGCAGTTACTCGATGGGTGGCCCGCTAGAGCAGTACTTC.

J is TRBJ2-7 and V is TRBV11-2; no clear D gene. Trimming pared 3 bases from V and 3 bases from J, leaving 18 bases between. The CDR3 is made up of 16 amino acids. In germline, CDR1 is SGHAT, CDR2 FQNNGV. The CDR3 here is CASSFFPPFPGYEQYF. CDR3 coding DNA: TGTGCCAGCAGCTTTTTCCCCCCCTTCCCCGGCTACGAGCAGTACTTC.

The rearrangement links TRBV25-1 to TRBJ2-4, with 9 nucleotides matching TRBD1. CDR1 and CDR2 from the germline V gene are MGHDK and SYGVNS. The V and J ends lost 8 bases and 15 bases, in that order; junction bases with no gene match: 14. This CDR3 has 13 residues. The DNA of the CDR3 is TGTGCCAGCGGCAGGACAGGGGTTCCATGGGTGTACTTC. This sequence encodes CASGRTGVPWVYF.

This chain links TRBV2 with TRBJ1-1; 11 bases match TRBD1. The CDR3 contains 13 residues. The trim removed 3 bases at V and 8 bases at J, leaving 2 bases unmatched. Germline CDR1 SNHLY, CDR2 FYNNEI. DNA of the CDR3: TGTGCCAGCAGTGACGGGACAGGGGGGGAAGCTTTCTTT. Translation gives CASSDGTGGEAFF.

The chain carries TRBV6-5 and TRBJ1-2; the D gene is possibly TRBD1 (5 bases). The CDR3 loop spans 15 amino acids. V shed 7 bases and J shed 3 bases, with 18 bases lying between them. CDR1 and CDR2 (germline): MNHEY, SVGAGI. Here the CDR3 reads CASTPTVLGYYGYTF. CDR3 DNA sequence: TGTGCCAGCACCCCGACAGTTCTGGGTTACTATGGCTACACCTTC.

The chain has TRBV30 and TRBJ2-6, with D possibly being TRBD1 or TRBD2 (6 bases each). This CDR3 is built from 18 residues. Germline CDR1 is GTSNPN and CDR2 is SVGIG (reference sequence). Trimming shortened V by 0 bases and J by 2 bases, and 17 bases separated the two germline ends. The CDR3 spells CAWSVWGDKTPGANVLTF. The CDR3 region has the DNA TGTGCCTGGAGTGTATGGGGGGACAAGACCCCTGGGGCCAACGTCCTGACTTTC.

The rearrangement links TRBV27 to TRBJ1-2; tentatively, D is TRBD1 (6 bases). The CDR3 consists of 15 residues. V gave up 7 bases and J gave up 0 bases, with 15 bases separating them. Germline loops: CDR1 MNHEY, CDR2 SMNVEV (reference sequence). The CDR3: CASKGGQPANYGYTF. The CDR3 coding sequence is TGTGCCAGCAAAGGGGGGCAGCCGGCTAACTATGGCTACACCTTC.